This T cell receptor (beta chain) stems from a study of monozygotic twins with inflammatory bowel disease. The study, taken as a whole, reports: Data gave no support to a single strong signal or clonotype associated with IBD. Patient repertoires may carry noise from differing immunosuppressive treatments.

UMIs with a 6-nucleotide sample barcode were added by template switching. Following a re-call of the 5' RACE reads, TCRdb has one entry per CDR3 protein and lacks DNA. The sample has some 160,000 distinct CDR3 sequences. CDR3 length equals 12 residues. Per germline, CDR1 MGHDK and CDR2 SYGVNS. For this clonotype: What it binds is not known.

The chain joins TRBV25-1 to TRBJ2-7; the D call of TRBD1 rests on TCRdb alone, since no DNA is present to check it. This clonotype originated in a human donor with ulcerative colitis or Crohn's disease, or a healthy co-twin of an affected twin (not recorded which). Material: blood. The CDR3 sequence: CASSRDIYEQYF.